These T cell receptor beta chains were read from a single sample in a study of blood T cell repertoires in COVID-19. Sequencing was performed with immunoSEQ multiplex PCR; in TCRdb, only in-frame clones are kept and a portion is missing. The table lists approximately 60,000 clones, over 75% of them singletons. Input material: peripheral blood. These TCRs come from a human donor in a cohort sampled during active COVID-19. Each CDR3 is given with its conserved first and last residue. A D gene is named only where the DNA matches it firmly. Size is omitted from some rows. Given values are once, few, many or a class for expanded clones.

clone_size | d_call | j_call | v_call | cdr3_aa | cdr3_nt
- | TRBD1 | TRBJ1-2 | TRBV7-2 | CASSLEGQFYGYTF | TGTGCTAGCAGCTTAGAGGGACAGTTCTATGGCTACACCTTC
- | - | TRBJ1-5 | TRBV4-2 | CASSQISNSNQPQHF | TGTGCCAGCAGCCAAATCTCTAATAGCAATCAGCCCCAGCATTTT
- | TRBD2 | TRBJ2-1 | TRBV19 | CATFHFSGDIYNEQFF | TGTGCCACCTTCCACTTTAGCGGGGATATTTACAATGAGCAGTTCTTC
- | TRBD2 | TRBJ2-1 | TRBV27 | CASGGRGRVQFF | TGTGCCAGCGGTGGGAGGGGCCGAGTGCAGTTCTTC
- | - | TRBJ2-2 | TRBV6-5 | CAIVSTNTGELFF | TGTGCCATCGTTAGCACAAACACCGGGGAGCTGTTTTTT
- | - | TRBJ2-7 | TRBV5-4 | CASSLRGYVNYEQYF | TGTGCCAGCAGCTTAAGGGGGTATGTAAACTACGAGCAGTACTTC
- | TRBD2 | TRBJ2-5 | TRBV6-5 | CATQPGLLETQYF | TGTGCCACCCAGCCGGGACTACTCGAGACCCAGTACTTC
- | - | TRBJ1-1 | TRBV2 | CASSLGGARAFF | TGTGCCAGCAGTCTGGGAGGGGCGCGTGCTTTCTTT
- | TRBD2 | TRBJ2-5 | TRBV19 | CASSMGLAGVETQYF | TGTGCCAGTAGTATGGGACTAGCGGGGGTAGAGACCCAGTACTTC
- | - | TRBJ2-5 | TRBV7-2 | CASSLTLTPETQYF | TGTGCCAGCAGCTTAACCCTGACTCCAGAGACCCAGTACTTC
- | - | TRBJ2-1 | TRBV19 | CASSMSRARNEQFF | TGTGCCAGTAGTATGTCCAGGGCCCGCAATGAGCAGTTCTTC
- | - | TRBJ2-2 | TRBV2 | CASSEGLAGTGELFF | TGTGCCAGCAGTGAAGGCCTAGCAGGCACCGGGGAGCTGTTTTTT
- | TRBD2 | TRBJ2-3 | TRBV3-1/TRBV3-2 | CASSQAGLAGGYTQYF | TGTGCCAGCAGCCAAGCCGGACTAGCGGGGGGGTATACGCAGTATTTT
few | - | TRBJ1-2 | TRBV29-1 | CSVGSAGVGYGYTF | TGCAGCGTTGGGTCTGCAGGGGTGGGGTATGGCTACACCTTC
once | TRBD2 | TRBJ2-3 | TRBV3-1/TRBV3-2 | CASSQDWLAGGLADTQYF | TGTGCCAGCAGCCAAGATTGGCTAGCGGGGGGGCTGGCAGATACGCAGTATTTT
- | - | TRBJ2-1 | TRBV7-2 | CASSSPPGQLLNEQFF | TGTGCCAGCAGCTCCCCCCCCGGACAGCTCCTCAATGAGCAGTTCTTC